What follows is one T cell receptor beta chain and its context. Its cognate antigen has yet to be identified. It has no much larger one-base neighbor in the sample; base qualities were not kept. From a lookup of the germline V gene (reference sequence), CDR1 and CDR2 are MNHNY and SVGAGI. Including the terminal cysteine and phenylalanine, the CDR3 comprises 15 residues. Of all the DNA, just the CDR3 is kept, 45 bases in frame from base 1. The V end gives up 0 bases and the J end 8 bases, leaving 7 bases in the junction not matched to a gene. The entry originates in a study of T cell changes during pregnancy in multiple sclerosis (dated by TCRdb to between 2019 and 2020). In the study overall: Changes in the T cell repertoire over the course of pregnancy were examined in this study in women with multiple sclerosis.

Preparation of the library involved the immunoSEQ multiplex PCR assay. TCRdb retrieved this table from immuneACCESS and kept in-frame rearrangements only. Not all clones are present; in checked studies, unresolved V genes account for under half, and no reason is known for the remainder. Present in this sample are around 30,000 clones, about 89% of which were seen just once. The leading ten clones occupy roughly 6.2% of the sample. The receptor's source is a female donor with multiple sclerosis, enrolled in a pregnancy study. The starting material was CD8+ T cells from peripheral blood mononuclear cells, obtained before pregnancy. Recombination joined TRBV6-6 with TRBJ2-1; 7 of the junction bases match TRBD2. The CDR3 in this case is CASSYSPGEGDEQFF. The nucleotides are TGTGCCAGCAGTTACTCCCCTGGGGAGGGCGATGAGCAGTTCTTC.